The 17 T cell receptor beta chains presented below share a single source sample, sequenced in a study of EBV T-cell therapy then PD-1 blockade in nasopharyngeal carcinoma. Which antigens these TCRs recognize remains unknown. Treatment specified: AdE1-LMPpoly-expanded autologous EBV-specific T-cell therapy followed by anti-PD-1 nivolumab. Some clones are missing from TCRdb's copy, which holds only in-frame ones; the method was immunoSEQ multiplex PCR. The data contain over 15,000 clones, 80% to 85% of them seen just once; the ten biggest clones take up 30% to 40%. The material sequenced was CD8+ T cells from blood, taken at roughly day 35 from a patient whose treatment included autologous EBV-specific T cells and nivolumab. These receptors originate from a man aged 35-49 years with nasopharyngeal carcinoma.

V and J are TRBV5-5 and TRBJ2-7, with 8 positions matching TRBD2. V lost 1 base, J lost 6 bases, and 6 bases stayed unmatched. The germline V gene encodes CDR1 SGHKS and CDR2 YYEKEE (reference sequence). The CDR3 is 14 residues long. The CDR3 region has the DNA TGTGCCAGCAGCTTGATCGTAGCGGGGCTCGAGCAGTACTTC. Translation: CASSLIVAGLEQYF.

This chain uses TRBV7-2 with TRBJ1-1; D uncertain. The CDR3 is 15 amino acids. V lost 1 base and J 1 base, leaving 10 bases between the germline ends. Germline V gene sequence: CDR1 SGHTA, CDR2 FQGNSA. The CDR3 region has the DNA TGTGCCAGCAGCTTAGATGTATATAGGAACACTGAAGCTTTCTTT. It codes for CASSLDVYRNTEAFF.

V and J are TRBV24-1 and TRBJ2-2, with D possibly being TRBD1 or TRBD2 (6 bases each). Between the trimmed V and J ends, which lost 4 bases and 3 bases, there was a span of 11 bases. CDR3 length: 15 amino acids. CDR1 and CDR2 from the germline V gene are KGHDR and SFDVKD. CDR3 DNA: TGTGCCACCAGTGAGGGGGGCATCGACACCGGGGAGCTGTTTTTT. This translates into CATSEGGIDTGELFF.

The CDR3, as DNA: TGTGCCAGCAGTCCGGGACAGGGACCCTATGGCTACACCTTC. Translated, it gives CASSPGQGPYGYTF. This chain uses TRBV25-1 with TRBJ1-2, with 9 bases identical to TRBD1. The trim removed 5 bases at V and 4 bases at J, leaving 5 bases unmatched. The germline gives CDR1 MGHDK, CDR2 SYGVNS. This CDR3 spans 14 amino acids.

This clone has just a few counts. This chain links TRBV5-8 with TRBJ1-5, with TRBD1 matching 10 bases. CDR1 is SGHTS, CDR2 YDEGEE, per germline. This CDR3 has 14 residues. Losses at the gene ends were 4 bases for V and 6 bases for J; bases not matched to a gene: 4. The DNA for the CDR3 is TGTGCCAGCAGCCCCGGGACAGGGGTTCAGCCCCAGCATTTT. It is translated as CASSPGTGVQPQHF. The variable domain in full, completed from reference TRBV5-8 and TRBJ1-5, reads EAGVTQSPTHLIKTRGQQATLRCSPISGHTSVYWYQQALGLGLQFLLWYDEGEERNRGNFPPRFSGRQFPNYSSELNVNALELEDSALYLCASSPGTGVQPQHFGDGTRLSIL.

This sequence joins TRBV4-1 and TRBJ1-4, with a possible D match to TRBD1 (5 bases). CDR3 length: 15 residues. Germline V lookup: CDR1 MGHRA, CDR2 YSYEKL. V shed 4 bases and J shed 6 bases, with 15 bases lying between them. The DNA for the CDR3 is TGCGCCAGCAGCCGAGCCGGGACGGCGGATGAAAAACTGTTTTTT. Translating gives CASSRAGTADEKLFF.

The chain has TRBV7-9 and TRBJ1-2; TRBD1 agrees at 10 bases. CDR1 is SEHNR, CDR2 FQNEAQ, per germline (reference sequence). CDR3 size: 18 residues. V gave up 1 base and J gave up 4 bases; unmatched junction bases: 12. CDR3 bases: TGTGCCAGCAGCTTAGTCACTATCGGGACAGGGGTGGTCTATGGCTACACCTTC. Translating gives CASSLVTIGTGVVYGYTF.

The chain's CDR3 is CAGHRDSYEQYF. For the CDR3, the DNA is TGTGCCGGACACCGGGACAGCTACGAGCAGTACTTC. V usage is TRBV2 and J usage is TRBJ2-7, with 7 bases identical to TRBD1. The CDR3 length is 12 residues. Germline CDR1 is SNHLY and CDR2 is FYNNEI. V shed 11 bases, J shed 3 bases, and the junction held 7 bases outside the gene matches.

This clone is classed as medium-sized. For the CDR3, the DNA is TGTGCCAGCAGCCAAGATTGGGCCTATGTGGGCTCGAGGGTAGGGGCCAACGTCCTGACTTTC. Protein sequence: CASSQDWAYVGSRVGANVLTF. The chain employs TRBV14 and TRBJ2-6; D is possibly TRBD2 (5 bases). The CDR3 has 21 amino acids. Germline CDR1 reads SGHDN; CDR2 reads FVKESK. The ends were cut back, 0 bases at V and 4 bases at J, with 25 bases in the middle.

V is TRBV6-1 and J is TRBJ2-1, with TRBD1 matching 8 bases. The CDR3 loop spans 15 amino acids. The germline V gene has CDR1 MNHNS and CDR2 SASEGT. V gave up 5 bases and J gave up 3 bases; unmatched junction bases: 6. CDR3 region: CASSQSTGDYNEQFF. Here the CDR3 DNA reads TGTGCCAGCAGTCAGTCGACAGGGGACTACAATGAGCAGTTCTTC.

The V and J genes are TRBV9 and TRBJ2-7; the D is unclear. V lost 4 bases and J lost 0, with 14 bases in between. The germline V gene has CDR1 SGDLS and CDR2 YYNGEE. The CDR3 is 15 residues long. CDR3 coding DNA: TGTGCCAGCAGCCCTCGGGCAGTCAGCTCCTACGAGCAGTACTTC. Its protein product is CASSPRAVSSYEQYF. Filled out from reference TRBV9 and TRBJ2-7, the complete variable domain reads DSGVTQTPKHLITATGQRVTLRCSPRSGDLSVYWYQQSLDQGLQFLIQYYNGEERAKGNILERFSAQQFPDLHSELNLSSLELGDSALYFCASSPRAVSSYEQYFGPGTRLTVT.

The V call is TRBV3-1 (or the pseudogene TRBV3-2), the J call TRBJ1-4, with D unresolved. Germline V CDR1 and CDR2: LGHDT, YNNKEL (reference sequence). There are 15 residues in the CDR3. V gave up 1 base and J gave up 8 bases, with 14 bases separating them. The CDR3 DNA sequence: TGTGCCAGCAGCCAAGGTACGGAGGCATGGGAAAAACTGTTTTTT. This sequence encodes CASSQGTEAWEKLFF.

The chain links TRBV6-5 to TRBJ1-4; no definite D call. Deletions cut 0 bases from V and 5 bases from J, with 7 bases between. CDR3 length equals 14 residues. CDR1 is MNHEY, CDR2 SVGAGI, per germline. The CDR3 DNA reads as TGTGCCAGCAGTTACTCGATTCGGAATGAAAAACTGTTTTTT. Its protein product is CASSYSIRNEKLFF.

This clone was counted only a few times. The rearrangement joins TRBV3-1 (or the pseudogene TRBV3-2) to TRBJ1-1; D is uncertain. Germline values: CDR1 LGHDT, CDR2 YNNKEL (reference sequence). The germline V and J ends were trimmed by 0 bases and 0 bases, with 8 bases remaining between them. The length of the CDR3 is 15 residues. The CDR3 DNA reads as TGTGCCAGCAGCCAAGACCGATGGGTGAACACTGAAGCTTTCTTT. Encoded protein: CASSQDRWVNTEAFF.

The CDR3 coding sequence is TGTGCCAGCAGTTTATCGAGATTGGAGGGATTTAATTCACCCCTCCACTTT. Protein: CASSLSRLEGFNSPLHF. This chain joins TRBV27 and TRBJ1-6, with D hard to call. Trimming removed 0 bases from V and 6 bases from J, with 15 bases in between. This CDR3 contains 17 residues. Germline CDR1 reads MNHEY; CDR2 reads SMNVEV (reference sequence).

This rearrangement joins TRBV7-9 to TRBJ2-2; a weak D match, TRBD2 (6 bases). CDR3 size: 13 residues. Trimming stripped 2 bases from V and 6 bases from J, with 7 bases between. Germline loops: CDR1 SEHNR, CDR2 FQNEAQ (reference sequence). The CDR3 bases are TGTGCCAGCAGCTTATGGGGGGCCGGGGAGCTGTTTTTT. This gives the protein CASSLWGAGELFF. The full variable domain, rest sourced from reference TRBV7-9 and TRBJ2-2, is DTGVSQNPRHKITKRGQNVTFRCDPISEHNRLYWYRQTLGQGPEFLTYFQNEAQLEKSRLLSDRFSAERPKGSFSTLEIQRTEQGDSAMYLCASSLWGAGELFFGEGSRLTVL.

This clone has a handful of counts. V is TRBV7-8 and J is TRBJ1-3, with TRBD1 as a possible D gene (6 bases). Germline lookup yields CDR1 SGHVS and CDR2 FQNEAQ. There are 15 residues in the CDR3. The V gene lost 1 base and the J gene lost 2 bases, with 9 bases spanning the gap. The CDR3 reads CASSLVAGAGNTIYF. CDR3 DNA: TGTGCCAGCAGCTTAGTGGCAGGGGCTGGAAACACCATATATTTT.